In this sample, the clone carrying this T cell receptor (beta chain) turned up many times. What it binds is not known. TCRdb reprocessed the multiplex PCR reads with MiXCR, giving one entry per CDR3 protein. The sample consists of over 200,000 distinct CDR3 sequences, about a third of them appearing once. The sample belongs to a study of breast tumors, draining lymph nodes, adjacent tissues. General study findings and limits: Luminal-like breast cancer showed significantly greater tumor-nontumor repertoire similarity than basal-like breast cancer did.

Trimming took 6 bases from V and 1 from J, leaving 12 bases between them. This CDR3 is built from 13 residues. CDR1 is SQVTM and CDR2 is ANQGSEA in the germline V gene. Breast cancer patients provided tissue from their axillary draining lymph nodes. The sequenced sample consisted of axillary lymph node tissue. The origin of this receptor is a female donor with breast cancer. Some clones in this sample may be carry-over from other donors' samples. This chain uses TRBV29-1 with TRBJ2-5; D gene uncertain. The CDR3 region is CSVLPTVQETQYF. The CDR3 bases are TGCAGCGTACTCCCTACGGTCCAAGAGACCCAGTACTTC.